This T cell receptor (beta chain) was sequenced in a study of molecular identifiers for immune sequencing clone quantification. General study findings and limits: Spiked-in Jurkat TCR RNA corresponding to one cell was reported as detectable against about 1 million naive cells.

Each CDR3 protein is one row after TCRdb ran MiXCR on the PCR reads. The sample records about 40,000 distinct CDR3 sequences, 15% to 20% being singletons. Comment on this clonotype: Its target is unknown. A single base separates this from a much larger clone, so it may be a read error.

CDR3 size: 13 residues. The sample consisted of naive CD8+ T cells from blood, with Jurkat cell RNA spiked in. Subset indicated: FACS-sorted CD8+CD4-CCR7+CD45RA+ naive T cells. This chain joins TRBV12-3 or TRBV12-4 and TRBJ2-2, with D possibly TRBD2 on 5 matching bases. This sequence was found in a human donor in good health. Some libraries in this study had Jurkat cell RNA spiked in. The CDR3 loop reads CASSLTNTGKLFF. In nucleotides, the CDR3 is TGTGCCAGCAGTTTGACGAACACCGGGAAGCTGTTTTTT.